Listed below are T cell receptor beta chains from one sample, sequenced in a study of blood T cell repertoires in COVID-19. Only in-frame clones appear in the TCRdb table, and some are missing; sequencing was by immunoSEQ multiplex PCR. The data show 250,000 to 350,000 clones, about 88% seen once. What was sequenced was peripheral blood. Receptor source: a human donor with COVID-19, enrolled during active disease. The donor label of this sample is uncertain. The CDR3 runs from the conserved cysteine through the conserved F or W. D genes are given only for firm matches. Clone size is stated in some rows and not others, as once, few, many or a class when expanded.

clone size: .; J gene: TRBJ2-7; V gene: TRBV5-1; D gene: TRBD1; CDR3 DNA: TGCGCCAGCAGCGCGACCGGTGGGGACAGGCGCACCTACGAGCAGTACTTC; CDR3 protein: CASSATGGDRRTYEQYF
clone size: .; J gene: TRBJ2-1; V gene: TRBV29-1; D gene: TRBD2; CDR3 DNA: TGCAGCGTTGAAGTGTGGGGGAGGGACTACAATGAGCAGTTCTTC; CDR3 protein: CSVEVWGRDYNEQFF
clone size: .; J gene: TRBJ2-1; V gene: TRBV24-1; D gene: .; CDR3 DNA: TGTGCCACCAGTGCCGAAGGCGGGGCGCCGGGACACAATGAGCAGTTCTTC; CDR3 protein: CATSAEGGAPGHNEQFF
clone size: .; J gene: TRBJ2-7; V gene: TRBV5-1; D gene: TRBD1; CDR3 DNA: TGCGCCAGCAGTTACAGGGGCAACGAGCAGTACTTC; CDR3 protein: CASSYRGNEQYF
clone size: .; J gene: TRBJ2-7; V gene: TRBV3-1/TRBV3-2; D gene: .; CDR3 DNA: TGTGCCAGCAGCCAAGAGGGCAGTCCAGGCTACGAGCAGTACTTC; CDR3 protein: CASSQEGSPGYEQYF
clone size: .; J gene: TRBJ2-3; V gene: TRBV6-1; D gene: TRBD1; CDR3 DNA: TGTGCCAGCAGTGATTATGGGACAGGGTCAGCAGATACGCAGTATTTT; CDR3 protein: CASSDYGTGSADTQYF
clone size: .; J gene: TRBJ1-3; V gene: TRBV19; D gene: .; CDR3 DNA: TGTGCCAGTAGGACCTTCGTGGAAGGAGCTGGAAACACCATATATTTT; CDR3 protein: CASRTFVEGAGNTIYF
clone size: few; J gene: TRBJ2-7; V gene: TRBV7-2; D gene: .; CDR3 DNA: TGTGCCAGCAGTAAGGGACTCCTAGACGAGCAGTACTTC; CDR3 protein: CASSKGLLDEQYF
clone size: .; J gene: TRBJ1-4; V gene: TRBV29-1; D gene: .; CDR3 DNA: TGCAGCGTTGTGGTGACAGAGTATTATACAACTAATGAAAAACTGTTTTTT; CDR3 protein: CSVVVTEYYTTNEKLFF
clone size: .; J gene: TRBJ1-2; V gene: TRBV6-4; D gene: .; CDR3 DNA: TGTGCCAGCAGTCAAACGATACAGGGATATGGCTACACCTTC; CDR3 protein: CASSQTIQGYGYTF
clone size: .; J gene: TRBJ2-7; V gene: TRBV9; D gene: TRBD1; CDR3 DNA: TGTGCCAGCAGCGTGACCGGGACAGGGGTCTACGAGCAGTACTTC; CDR3 protein: CASSVTGTGVYEQYF
clone size: .; J gene: TRBJ2-7; V gene: TRBV11-3; D gene: TRBD1; CDR3 DNA: TGTGCCAGCAGCTTAAGTACGGAGACAGGGAGCCAGTACTTC; CDR3 protein: CASSLSTETGSQYF
clone size: once; J gene: TRBJ2-1; V gene: TRBV28; D gene: .; CDR3 DNA: TGTGCCAGCAGCCTACCCGGGACAAGGCTGGGCAATGAGCAGTTCTTC; CDR3 protein: CASSLPGTRLGNEQFF
clone size: few; J gene: TRBJ2-1; V gene: TRBV7-2; D gene: .; CDR3 DNA: TGTGCCAGCAGCCCCCGGGACTTATCCTACAATGAGCAGTTCTTC; CDR3 protein: CASSPRDLSYNEQFF
clone size: .; J gene: TRBJ1-5; V gene: TRBV5-4; D gene: .; CDR3 DNA: TGTGCCAGCAGTCTCAGGGGAGTGGGACAGCCCCAGCATTTT; CDR3 protein: CASSLRGVGQPQHF
clone size: .; J gene: TRBJ1-2; V gene: TRBV28; D gene: .; CDR3 DNA: TGTGCCAGCAGCCCTAGACTGTTGAACCCTAACTATGGCTACACCTTC; CDR3 protein: CASSPRLLNPNYGYTF
clone size: .; J gene: TRBJ2-3; V gene: TRBV20-1; D gene: TRBD2; CDR3 DNA: TGCAGTGCTAGTAATAGGGTAGCGGGAGCGGAAGATACGCAGTATTTT; CDR3 protein: CSASNRVAGAEDTQYF